The clone carrying this T cell receptor (beta chain) has a single count. As yet, its antigen is unknown. This sample is part of a study of OX40 agonist ivuxolimab in advanced cancers. Study background: Patients took ivuxolimab, an agonistic anti-OX40 (CD134) antibody. Ivuxolimab, which patients received intravenously every 2 weeks, was dosed at 0.01 to 10 mg/kg.

Per the germline V gene, CDR1 is LNHDA and CDR2 is SQIVND (reference sequence). The CDR3 extends over 15 amino acids. Trimming removed 9 bases from V and 1 base from J, with 15 bases in between. The assay was immunoSEQ multiplex PCR, and TCRdb's table has in-frame clones only and misses some. The table records fewer than 90,000 clones, roughly 84% of them present only once. Overall study results and limits: Averaging showed that CD8+ T cells had more expanded clones than CD4+ did. With doses of 0.1-3.0 mg/kg, partial responders showed among the lowest clonal expansion.

This chain connects TRBV19 to TRBJ2-2; D gene ambiguous. The sequenced sample was CD4+ or CD8+ T cells sorted from blood, obtained in a trial of the OX40 agonist ivuxolimab. This clonotype originated in an adult with an advanced solid tumor such as melanoma, head and neck, liver or kidney cancer. In nucleotides, the CDR3 is TGTGCCAGCTACCGCGGCGGACGGAACACCGGGGAGCTGTTTTTT. It encodes CASYRGGRNTGELFF.